These 18 T cell receptor beta chains were sequenced from one sample in a study of blood T cell repertoires in COVID-19. Sequencing used immunoSEQ multiplex PCR; TCRdb keeps in-frame clones, though not all of them. This repertoire shows fewer than 300,000 clones, approximately 86% found once; its top ten account for under 0.95%. Material: peripheral blood. These receptors came from a woman younger than 45 with acute or convalescent COVID-19.

CDR3 nucleotide sequence: TGCGCCAGCAGCCCGCTCTCGGCGGGGGGCACAGATACGCAGTATTTT. Residues: CASSPLSAGGTDTQYF. V and J are TRBV5-1 and TRBJ2-3, with 7 bases aligning to TRBD2. V shed 4 bases, J shed 1 base, and the junction held 9 bases outside the gene matches. This CDR3 spans 16 amino acids. Germline CDR1 is SGHRS and CDR2 is YFSETQ.

This clone was recorded once. The gene calls are TRBV5-1 and TRBJ2-1, with D perhaps matching TRBD1 (5 bases). CDR3 length: 14 amino acids. The V gene's germline CDR1 is SGHRS and CDR2 YFSETQ. V lost 6 bases, J lost 0 bases, and 10 bases lay in between. DNA of the CDR3: TGCGCCAGCAATTCCAGGGCCTCCTACAATGAGCAGTTCTTC. Amino acids: CASNSRASYNEQFF.

This chain uses TRBV6-6 with TRBJ1-1; perhaps TRBD1 as D (5 bases). The CDR3 spans 14 residues. The germline V gene encodes CDR1 MNHNY and CDR2 SVGAGI (reference sequence). V was cut by 6 bases and J by 4 bases, with 15 bases left in between. CDR3 bases: TGTGCCAGCAGGCGGGATTTTAGGGGCACTGAAGCTTTCTTT. This encodes CASRRDFRGTEAFF.

J is TRBJ2-3 and V is TRBV19; D remains ambiguous. Trimming removed 5 bases at V and 4 bases at J, with 7 bases between. Germline CDR1 and CDR2: LNHDA and SQIVND (reference sequence). CDR3 length equals 12 residues. CDR3 coding DNA: TGTGCCAGTAGTTACAGTCCAGATACGCAGTATTTT. Its protein is CASSYSPDTQYF.

The chain links TRBV3-1 (or the pseudogene TRBV3-2) to TRBJ2-4; TRBD2 matches 9 bases. This CDR3 contains 17 residues. In germline, CDR1 is LGHDT, CDR2 YNNKEL (reference sequence). The V segment lost 0 bases and the J segment 5 bases; nucleotides outside the gene matches: 8. In DNA, the CDR3 is TGTGCCAGCAGCCAAGACCTTAGCGGGAGTGATGAAAACATTCAGTACTTC. This gives the protein CASSQDLSGSDENIQYF.

The V gene is TRBV11-2, the J gene TRBJ2-1; 7 bases fit TRBD2. The CDR3 sequence is 17 residues long. Germline CDR1 is SGHAT and CDR2 is FQNNGV. Trimming removed 0 bases from V and 2 bases from J; junction bases left unmatched: 7. In DNA, the CDR3 is TGTGCCAGCAGCTTAGATCGAGGTAGCGGGCCCTACAATGAGCAGTTCTTC. Translated: CASSLDRGSGPYNEQFF.

The genes are TRBV5-4 and TRBJ2-7, with D possibly being TRBD1 (5 bases). Germline V gene data show CDR1 as SGHNT and CDR2 as YYREEE (reference sequence). The CDR3 is made up of 16 amino acids. V shed 3 bases and J shed 0 bases, with 16 bases lying between them. This CDR3 reads CASSSSAGQDSYEQYF. The CDR3 DNA reads as TGTGCCAGCAGCTCCTCGGCAGGGCAAGACTCCTACGAGCAGTACTTC.

The chain has TRBV7-2 and TRBJ2-4, with TRBD1 identical over 8 bases. V was pared by 3 bases and J by 6 bases, with 10 bases of the junction left unmatched. The CDR3 length is 16 residues. CDR1 SGHTA and CDR2 FQGNSA come from the germline V gene. The CDR3 DNA follows: TGTGCCAGCAGCTTCTACCCGGACGACAGGGGAAACATTCAGTACTTC. Its translation: CASSFYPDDRGNIQYF.

The chain couples TRBV19 to TRBJ2-2; TRBD1 aligns across 11 bases. V was pared by 3 bases and J by 0 bases, with 3 bases of the junction left unmatched. The CDR3 totals 17 residues. In germline, CDR1 is LNHDA, CDR2 SQIVND (reference sequence). CDR3 protein: CASSIKGQGANTGELFF. In nucleotides, the CDR3 is TGTGCCAGTAGTATCAAGGGACAGGGGGCGAACACCGGGGAGCTGTTTTTT.

V and J are TRBV3-1 (or the pseudogene TRBV3-2) and TRBJ1-2; tentatively, D is TRBD1 (6 bases). The germline V gene encodes CDR1 LGHDT and CDR2 YNNKEL (reference sequence). The CDR3 spans 15 residues. Trimming removed 1 base from V and 1 base from J, with 10 bases in between. DNA of the CDR3: TGTGCCAGCAGCCAAGGGGGGACATTTAACTATGGCTACACCTTC. Its protein product is CASSQGGTFNYGYTF.

This chain connects TRBV27 to TRBJ2-1, with 10 positions matching TRBD2. CDR3 size: 16 residues. Trimming removed 5 bases from V and 3 bases from J; junction bases left unmatched: 7. Germline V gene data show CDR1 as MNHEY and CDR2 as SMNVEV (reference sequence). The CDR3 DNA is TGTGCCAGCAGTCTAAGCGGGAGGGCCTTCTACAATGAGCAGTTCTTC. Encoded protein: CASSLSGRAFYNEQFF.

CDR3 nucleotides: TGTGCCAGCAGTTACCGGACTAGCCATGAGCAGTTCTTC. Translating gives CASSYRTSHEQFF. The chain joins TRBV6-5 to TRBJ2-1; 8 bases line up with TRBD2. CDR1 and CDR2 (germline): MNHEY, SVGAGI. With 2 bases clipped from V and 8 bases from J, the junction kept 2 bases outside the gene matches. CDR3 length: 13 residues.

CDR3 in DNA: TGTGCCAGCAGTTACCAACAGGGCTACGAGCAGTACTTC. This gives the protein CASSYQQGYEQYF. This chain uses TRBV6-6 with TRBJ2-7; TRBD1 might be the D (6 bases). Germline V CDR1 and CDR2: MNHNY, SVGAGI (reference sequence). V lost 2 bases, J lost 3 bases, and 8 bases lay in between. The CDR3 covers 13 residues.

This chain links TRBV5-1 with TRBJ2-7; 10 bases line up with TRBD2. The V gene end was trimmed by 1 base and the J gene end by 0 bases; junction bases not matched to a gene: 7. The CDR3 runs to 17 residues. Germline loops: CDR1 SGHRS, CDR2 YFSETQ. The chain's CDR3 is CASSLRSSGSSSYEQYF. DNA for the CDR3: TGCGCCAGCAGCTTGCGGTCTAGCGGGAGCAGCTCCTACGAGCAGTACTTC.

J is TRBJ2-6 and V is TRBV5-4; the match to TRBD1 covers 8 bases. The germline CDR1 and CDR2 sequences are SGHNT and YYREEE (reference sequence). There are 17 residues in the CDR3. V lost 5 bases to trimming and J lost 1 base; unmatched junction nucleotides: 8. As DNA, the CDR3 is TGTGCCAGCAGTTGGACAGGGAGAATTTCTGGGGCCAACGTCCTGACTTTC. Protein product: CASSWTGRISGANVLTF.

As DNA, the CDR3 is TGCGCCAGCAGCGGTGGACAGGGGCTCGAGCAGTACTTC. Translated: CASSGGQGLEQYF. This sequence joins TRBV5-1 and TRBJ2-7; 9 bases line up with TRBD1. Germline V gives CDR1 SGHRS, CDR2 YFSETQ. The CDR3 is 13 residues long. The trim removed 4 bases at V and 6 bases at J, leaving 5 bases unmatched.

J is TRBJ2-2 and V is TRBV11-3; the match to TRBD2 covers 8 bases. Germline CDR1 SGHNT, CDR2 YENEEA. Trimming at V came to 5 bases and at J to 5 bases, leaving 7 bases not matched to a gene. The CDR3 totals 15 residues. The CDR3 nucleotides are TGTGCCAGCAGCCCCGGGGGGGCTGGGACCGGGGAGCTGTTTTTT. It encodes CASSPGGAGTGELFF.

Here the CDR3 DNA reads TGTGCCAGCAGCTTAGCCCTGATGCCAACGAGCTCCTACGAGCAGTACTTC. Its protein is CASSLALMPTSSYEQYF. The chain carries TRBV7-8 and TRBJ2-7; D not resolved. V was trimmed by 0 bases and J by 0 bases, leaving 15 bases between them. Germline lookup yields CDR1 SGHVS and CDR2 FQNEAQ. This CDR3 contains 17 residues.